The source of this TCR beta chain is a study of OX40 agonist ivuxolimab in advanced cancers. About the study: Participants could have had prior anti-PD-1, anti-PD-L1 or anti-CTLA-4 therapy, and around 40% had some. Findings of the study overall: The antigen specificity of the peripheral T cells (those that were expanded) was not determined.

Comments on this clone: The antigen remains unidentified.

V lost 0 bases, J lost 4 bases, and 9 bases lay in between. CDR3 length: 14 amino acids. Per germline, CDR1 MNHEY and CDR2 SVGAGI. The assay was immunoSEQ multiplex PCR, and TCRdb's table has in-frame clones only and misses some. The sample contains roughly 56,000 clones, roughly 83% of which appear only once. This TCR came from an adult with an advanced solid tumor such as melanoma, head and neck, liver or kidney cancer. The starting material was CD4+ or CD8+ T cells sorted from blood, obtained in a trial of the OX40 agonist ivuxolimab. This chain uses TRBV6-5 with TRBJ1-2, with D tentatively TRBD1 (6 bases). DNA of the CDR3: TGTGCCAGCAGTTACTCAGGGGGACGCTATGGCTACACCTTC. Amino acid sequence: CASSYSGGRYGYTF.